The clone carrying this T cell receptor beta chain was detected only a few times. TCRdb itself ran the PCR reads through MiXCR, one entry per CDR3 protein. The table lists some 94,000 distinct CDR3 sequences, nearly 25% of them singletons. This CDR3 is built from 18 residues. In germline, CDR1 is MNHNY, CDR2 SVGAGI (reference sequence). Unmatched junction bases numbered 11, after V lost 3 bases and J lost 3 bases. The record originates from a study of molecular identifiers for immune sequencing clone quantification. The receptor was derived from a human donor in good health. Some libraries in this study had Jurkat cell RNA spiked in. Sequencing used naive CD8+ T cells from blood, with Jurkat cell RNA spiked in. Regarding subset: FACS-sorted CD8+CD4-CCR7+CD45RA+ naive T cells. V and J are TRBV6-6 and TRBJ2-1, with 10 nucleotides matching TRBD2. CDR3 protein: CASSYRLAGEGLYNEQFF. The DNA of the CDR3 is TGTGCCAGCAGTTATAGGCTAGCGGGGGAAGGGCTCTACAATGAGCAGTTCTTC.